This T cell receptor (beta chain) was recovered during a study of cytomegalovirus exposure and HLA in healthy donors. Overall study findings and caveats: An apparent linkage of common viral pathogens to several of the most significant clusters emerged in a later analysis. By a later analysis, the bulk of CMV-associated TCR beta chains appeared HLA-restricted. A later analysis reportedly found that, within productive TCRs, an Asian-associated ancestry cluster had fewer N-insertions than the mean observed across the roughly 630 donors.

On this clone itself: Its specificity is unknown.

The V gene's germline CDR1 is LNHDA and CDR2 SQIVND (reference sequence). There are 14 residues in the CDR3. With 6 bases clipped from V and 1 base from J, the junction kept 5 bases outside the gene matches. Vbeta (60) and Jbeta (13) primers were used in the PCR. The authors' processing: About 11 million of around 85 million unique TCR beta chains were shared, per a later count. Sequencing used immunoSEQ multiplex PCR; TCRdb keeps in-frame clones, though not all of them. The V and J calls and the clone size are those of that table, but D and trimming were determined from the DNA. In the table there are approximately 190,000 clones, around 83% of which are singletons.

The TCR originated in a woman aged 18-29 years in good health and CMV-seronegative. Input material: PBMCs. The chain carries TRBV19 and TRBJ1-1; 7 bases match TRBD1. In DNA, the CDR3 is TGTGCCAGTAGGGCGGGACAGCGGAACACTGAAGCTTTCTTT. This codes for CASRAGQRNTEAFF.